The T cell receptor (beta chain) described here comes from a study of shared clonotypes between healthy human individuals. Whole-study findings and limits: Represented diversity, genetic and exposure-history alike, was limited by few donors.

Sequencing used immunoSEQ multiplex PCR; TCRdb keeps in-frame clones, though not all of them. This table holds roughly 600,000 clones, 95% to 98% found once. There are 15 residues in the CDR3. CDR1 is SGHDN, CDR2 FVKESK, per germline. The V and J ends lost 4 bases and 4 bases, in that order; junction bases with no gene match: 7. Note on this clone: Antigen: not known.

In the naive CD8 group, cells lacked CD45RO and were positively selected for CCR7, so terminally differentiated effector memory CD45RA+ cells were left out. V and J are TRBV14 and TRBJ2-1; 7 nucleotides align to TRBD2. Sequenced: naive CD8+ T cells sorted from blood. This TCR was recovered from a man younger than 45 in good health. In nucleotides, the CDR3 is TGTGCCAGCAGCCCGGAAGCTAGCGGATACAATGAGCAGTTCTTC. The encoded protein is CASSPEASGYNEQFF.